Below are 5 T cell receptor beta chains sequenced from a single sample in a study of T cell responses to AZD1222 COVID-19 vaccine. Generated by immunoSEQ multiplex PCR, the TCRdb table keeps only in-frame clones and is missing some. The table has about 60,000 clones, 60% to 85% seen once. The specimen comprised peripheral blood, sampled 28 days after the second AZD1222 dose. These receptors originate from an adult who received the AZD1222 COVID-19 vaccine.

This chain connects TRBV28 to TRBJ1-2; D unclear. Per germline, CDR1 MDHEN and CDR2 SYDVKM. V shed 6 bases and J shed 4 bases, with 15 bases lying between them. The CDR3 length is 14 residues. CDR3 region: CASSLGRGSYGYTF. In nucleotides, the CDR3 is TGTGCCAGCAGCCTAGGGAGAGGGAGCTATGGCTACACCTTC.

This sequence joins TRBV5-6 and TRBJ1-4; 9 bases match TRBD1. The junction had 10 bases not matched to a gene; V was cut back by 1 base and J by 6 bases. The germline CDR1 and CDR2 sequences are SGHDT and YYEEEE. The CDR3 loop spans 17 amino acids. The CDR3 sequence is CASSLSSGTGYYEKLFF. DNA of the CDR3: TGTGCCAGCAGCTTGAGCTCCGGGACAGGGTATTATGAAAAACTGTTTTTT.

The chain uses TRBV5-1 and TRBJ2-7; 8 nucleotides line up with TRBD1. The germline CDR1 and CDR2 sequences are SGHRS and YFSETQ. The J segment lost 7 bases and the V segment lost 2 bases, leaving 8 bases of the junction unmatched. The CDR3 is 14 amino acids. This CDR3 is CASSLGQGDREQYF. In DNA, the CDR3 is TGCGCCAGCAGCTTAGGACAGGGCGATAGGGAGCAGTACTTC.

The chain joins TRBV7-3 to TRBJ2-1; D is possibly TRBD1 (5 bases). The CDR3 consists of 13 residues. V was clipped by 3 bases and J by 8 bases, with 11 bases between them. CDR1 is SGHTA and CDR2 is FQGTGA in the germline V gene. CDR3 sequence: CASSFTQGDEQFF. DNA for the CDR3: TGTGCCAGCAGCTTCACTCAGGGTGATGAGCAGTTCTTC.

V usage is TRBV28 and J usage is TRBJ1-6; 7 bases match TRBD1. Germline V gives CDR1 MDHEN, CDR2 SYDVKM. Trimming took 3 bases from V and 7 from J; bases not matched to a gene: 9. The CDR3 sequence is 16 residues long. The CDR3 nucleotides read TGTGCCAGCAGTTTGGACAGGCTGGCCCTGAATTCACCCCTCCACTTT. This codes for CASSLDRLALNSPLHF. Using reference TRBV28 and TRBJ1-6 for the parts outside the CDR3, the full variable domain is DVKVTQSSRYLVKRTGEKVFLECVQDMDHENMFWYRQDPGLGLRLIYFSYDVKMKEKGDIPEGYSVSREKKERFSLILESASTNQTSMYLCASSLDRLALNSPLHFGNGTRLTVT.